Following are 18 T cell receptor beta chains from one sample sequenced in a study of T cells in tuberculosis. The data were produced by immunoSEQ multiplex PCR, yet TCRdb's version contains in-frame clones alone and is incomplete. The sample records under 45,000 clones, around 93% being singletons. Sample time point: new active TB diagnosis, blood taken before or within 7 days of starting treatment. The sequencing here drew on PBMCs, taken at tuberculosis diagnosis. All receptors come from an adult with tuberculosis.

This clone was observed a handful of times. J is TRBJ1-6 and V is TRBV27; D gene ambiguous. This CDR3 contains 13 residues. V was cut by 4 bases and J by 6 bases, with 7 bases left in between. Per germline, CDR1 MNHEY and CDR2 SMNVEV (reference sequence). The CDR3 DNA reads TGTGCCAGCAGTTCCCGACTTAATTCACCCCTCCACTTT. Residues: CASSSRLNSPLHF.

This clone was picked up a small number of times. The V and J genes are TRBV6-4 and TRBJ1-2; D gene ambiguous. The CDR3 covers 13 residues. With 0 bases removed from V and 6 bases from J, the gap between germline ends came to 8 bases. The V gene's germline CDR1 is MRHNA and CDR2 SNTAGT. The CDR3 DNA reads as TGTGCCAGCAGTGACTCGGGCTCCCATGGCTACACCTTC. Its translation: CASSDSGSHGYTF.

The chain is built from TRBV5-5 and TRBJ2-2; 7 bases fit TRBD2. This CDR3 comprises 14 residues. From germline, CDR1 is SGHKS and CDR2 YYEKEE (reference sequence). The trim removed 5 bases at V and 7 bases at J, leaving 8 bases unmatched. The CDR3 loop is CASRPGGSHGELFF. The CDR3 nucleotides are TGTGCCAGCAGACCCGGGGGGAGCCACGGGGAGCTGTTTTTT.

The chain employs TRBV6-6 and TRBJ1-6; D is possibly TRBD1 (5 bases). The CDR3 sequence is 12 residues long. CDR1 is MNHNY, CDR2 SVGAGI, per germline (reference sequence). V lost 4 bases to trimming and J lost 9 bases, with 7 bases between them. The CDR3 region has the DNA TGTGCCAGCAGTTTGGGGGGTTCACCCCTCCACTTT. It encodes CASSLGGSPLHF.

The chain joins TRBV19 to TRBJ1-5, with 7 bases fitting TRBD1. Germline V gene lookup returns CDR1 LNHDA and CDR2 SQIVND (reference sequence). After removal of 6 bases from V and 2 bases from J, the junction contained 4 bases not matched to a gene. This CDR3 has 14 amino acids. CDR3 nucleotide sequence: TGTGCCAGTAGGCAGGGGGTGGGCAATCAGCCCCAGCATTTT. This translates into CASRQGVGNQPQHF.

J is TRBJ1-6 and V is TRBV5-1, with D maybe TRBD1 (6 bases). Germline CDR1 SGHRS, CDR2 YFSETQ. This CDR3 comprises 15 residues. Trimming cost V 0 bases and J 4 bases, with 8 bases left between them. In DNA form, the CDR3 reads TGCGCCAGCAGCTTGGGACAGGCTTATAATTCACCCCTCCACTTT. Amino acid sequence: CASSLGQAYNSPLHF.

This rearrangement joins TRBV9 to TRBJ1-2; 9 bases line up with TRBD1. Trimming cost V 3 bases and J 3 bases; bases outside gene matches: 6. The CDR3 sequence is 15 residues long. Germline V CDR1 and CDR2: SGDLS, YYNGEE. The CDR3 bases are TGTGCCAGCAGCGGAGGGGACAGGGAAGACTATGGCTACACCTTC. Its protein product is CASSGGDREDYGYTF.

The rearrangement joins TRBV9 to TRBJ1-3, with TRBD1 matching 9 bases. The germline V gene has CDR1 SGDLS and CDR2 YYNGEE. The CDR3 is 14 residues long. V shed 0 bases and J 8 bases; nucleotides not matched to a gene: 3. CDR3 DNA: TGTGCCAGCAGCGTAGAGGGACAGGGACACACCATATATTTT. It is translated as CASSVEGQGHTIYF.

CDR3 sequence: CASSLEGARHNEQFF. Here the CDR3 DNA reads TGTGCCAGCAGCTTGGAGGGGGCGAGGCACAATGAGCAGTTCTTC. V and J are TRBV11-3 and TRBJ2-1, with D tentatively TRBD1 (7 bases). CDR1 and CDR2 (germline): SGHNT, YENEEA. The CDR3 contains 15 residues. V was trimmed by 3 bases and J by 5 bases, leaving 14 bases between them.

The chain combines TRBV29-1 with TRBJ1-1, with D perhaps TRBD1 (5 bases). Germline CDR1 SQVTM, CDR2 ANQGSEA. V was shortened by 4 bases and J by 1 base, with 10 bases between the two germline ends. CDR3 length: 13 residues. The CDR3 sequence: CSVGEGRNTEAFF. The CDR3 DNA reads as TGCAGCGTTGGGGAGGGGAGGAACACTGAAGCTTTCTTT.

This clone appeared once. This chain connects TRBV5-5 to TRBJ2-3; 10 positions match TRBD2. The CDR3 consists of 16 residues. V shed 2 bases, J shed 4 bases, and the junction held 7 bases outside the gene matches. Germline V gives CDR1 SGHKS, CDR2 YYEKEE (reference sequence). The CDR3 DNA is TGTGCCAGCAGCTTCACAGCGGGGGGGCCCCCAGATACGCAGTATTTT. Its translation: CASSFTAGGPPDTQYF.

This chain joins TRBV7-2 and TRBJ1-3, with 9 bases lining up with TRBD1. CDR1 and CDR2 from the germline V gene are SGHTA and FQGNSA. V lost 1 base, J lost 0 bases, and 4 bases stayed unmatched. The CDR3 has 17 residues. CDR3 sequence (DNA): TGTGCCAGCAGCTTAGAGGGGACAGGGAGCTCTGGAAACACCATATATTTT. The encoded protein is CASSLEGTGSSGNTIYF.

This sequence joins TRBV19 and TRBJ1-2; D may be TRBD1 (6 bases). The CDR3 runs to 16 residues. Trimming left V 6 bases short and J 4 bases short, with 21 bases between. CDR1 is LNHDA, CDR2 SQIVND, per germline (reference sequence). CDR3 nucleotide sequence: TGTGCCAGTAGGACATCTTCCACGGGACAATCCTATGGCTACACCTTC. The encoded protein is CASRTSSTGQSYGYTF.

The rearrangement links TRBV19 to TRBJ1-1; 8 bases map to TRBD1. The CDR3 is 14 residues long. Per germline, CDR1 LNHDA and CDR2 SQIVND (reference sequence). The trim removed 6 bases at V and 11 bases at J, leaving 14 bases unmatched. The CDR3 nucleotides are TGTGCCAGTAGCAACCCTCAGGGGGCCTTAGGGGCTTTCTTT. It yields the protein CASSNPQGALGAFF.

CDR3 in amino acids: CASSSTGSDEQYV. CDR3 sequence (DNA): TGTGCCAGCAGTTCTACAGGGAGCGACGAGCAGTACGTC. The chain has TRBV25-1 and TRBJ2-7; tentatively, D is TRBD1 (6 bases). V lost 5 bases and J lost 5, with 13 bases in between. The CDR3 length is 13 residues. The germline V gene has CDR1 MGHDK and CDR2 SYGVNS.

The chain recombines TRBV5-1 with TRBJ1-3; 9 nucleotides line up with TRBD1. Unmatched junction bases numbered 10, after V lost 4 bases and J lost 2 bases. This CDR3 comprises 17 residues. In germline, CDR1 is SGHRS, CDR2 YFSETQ. The chain's CDR3 is CASSPWDRVAAGNTIYF. The CDR3 DNA sequence: TGCGCCAGCAGCCCCTGGGACAGGGTCGCCGCTGGAAACACCATATATTTT.

The rearrangement joins TRBV10-3 to TRBJ2-7; 7 bases agree with TRBD2. The CDR3 totals 15 residues. The V and J ends lost 4 bases and 0 bases, in that order; junction bases with no gene match: 6. Germline V gives CDR1 ENHRY, CDR2 SYGVKD. CDR3 sequence: CAISGQRGRSYEQYF. The CDR3 DNA reads as TGTGCCATCAGTGGGCAGCGGGGTCGCTCCTACGAGCAGTACTTC.

This chain links TRBV5-6 with TRBJ1-1; 11 nucleotides line up with TRBD1. Germline CDR1 SGHDT, CDR2 YYEEEE. The CDR3 sequence is 16 residues long. V shed 0 bases and J 3 bases; nucleotides not matched to a gene: 4. In DNA form, the CDR3 reads TGTGCCAGCAGCTTGGAAGTGGGACAGGGGGACACTGAAGCTTTCTTT. Translating it yields CASSLEVGQGDTEAFF.